The next 20 T cell receptor beta chains were all read from a single sample in a study of monozygotic twins with inflammatory bowel disease. From its re-call of the 5' RACE reads, TCRdb lists each CDR3 protein once, without DNA. The specimen's table records under 350,000 distinct CDR3 sequences. The sample comprised blood. The receptors come from a human donor with ulcerative colitis or Crohn's disease, or a healthy co-twin of an affected twin (not recorded which).

The CDR3 sequence is CAIRGDRGGETQYF. This rearrangement joins TRBV10-3 to TRBJ2-5; checking the TCRdb D call of TRBD1 is not possible without DNA. Germline assignment: CDR1 ENHRY and CDR2 SYGVKD. CDR3 length: 14 amino acids.

The V call is TRBV13, the J call TRBJ2-7. Looked up from germline, CDR1 is PRHDT and CDR2 is FYEKMQ (reference sequence). The CDR3 length is 13 residues. CDR3 region: CASSLVASYEQYF.

The chain employs TRBV5-6 and TRBJ1-5. There are 15 residues in the CDR3. Looked up from germline, CDR1 is SGHDT and CDR2 is YYEEEE. This chain's CDR3 is CASSPGGFSNQPQHF.

The chain combines TRBV15 with TRBJ2-7; the D call from TCRdb, TRBD1, cannot be confirmed without DNA. The CDR3 extends over 15 amino acids. Germline V lookup: CDR1 LNHNV, CDR2 YYDKDF (reference sequence). CDR3 region: CATSGHRGRPAEQYF.

The rearrangement uses TRBV25-1 and TRBJ2-7; TCRdb outputs TRBD2, but without DNA this stays unchecked. Germline V gene sequence: CDR1 MGHDK, CDR2 SYGVNS. The CDR3 is made up of 14 amino acids. This CDR3 reads CASSSSGRTDEQYF.

V is TRBV5-1 and J is TRBJ2-7; TCRdb reports TRBD1, a call that lacks DNA to check it against. The CDR3 runs to 15 residues. Germline V gene sequence: CDR1 SGHRS, CDR2 YFSETQ. The CDR3 reads CASSVPDTISYEQYF.

The chain recombines TRBV4-1 with TRBJ2-7. Germline V gives CDR1 MGHRA, CDR2 YSYEKL. This CDR3 is 14 amino acids long. CDR3 protein: CASSQPTATYEQYF.

V and J are TRBV10-3 and TRBJ2-2; absent DNA, TCRdb's TRBD1 call cannot be checked. Germline lookup yields CDR1 ENHRY and CDR2 SYGVKD. The CDR3 length is 15 residues. The CDR3 region is CAISERGPVTGELFF.

This chain links TRBV7-9 with TRBJ2-7; absent DNA, TCRdb's TRBD1 call cannot be checked. This CDR3 has 15 residues. Germline V gene sequence: CDR1 SEHNR, CDR2 FQNEAQ (reference sequence). The CDR3 reads CASSSQRRQAYEQYF.

The chain joins TRBV7-2 to TRBJ2-3; absent DNA, TCRdb's TRBD2 call cannot be checked. The CDR3 totals 17 residues. Germline V gene sequence: CDR1 SGHTA, CDR2 FQGNSA. CDR3 protein: CASSSISFGRTPDTQYF.

This chain joins TRBV6-5 and TRBJ1-6; checking the TCRdb D call of TRBD1 is not possible without DNA. Germline CDR1 MNHEY, CDR2 SVGAGI. The CDR3 has 18 residues. CDR3 loop: CASSYSTGFDSYNSPLHF.

This chain joins TRBV5-1 and TRBJ2-7; TCRdb's assignment of TRBD2 cannot be checked, as there is no DNA. The germline CDR1 and CDR2 sequences are SGHRS and YFSETQ. The CDR3 has 15 residues. CDR3 sequence: CAGSPVAGGTYEQYF.

CDR3 in amino acids: CASRKGTNEKLFF. J is TRBJ1-4 and V is TRBV28; TCRdb proposes TRBD1, but this gene call is untestable without DNA. The CDR3 covers 13 residues. Germline V gives CDR1 MDHEN, CDR2 SYDVKM.

The chain has TRBV7-3 and TRBJ2-5; the TRBD1 assignment by TCRdb is unverifiable without DNA. The germline V gene has CDR1 SGHTA and CDR2 FQGTGA. The CDR3 covers 13 residues. The CDR3 loop reads CASSSSRDETQYF.

This chain connects TRBV29-1 to TRBJ2-5; TCRdb names TRBD1, which stays unverified in the absence of DNA. CDR1 SQVTM and CDR2 ANQGSEA come from the germline V gene. The CDR3 has 12 amino acids. The CDR3 is CTHRGAGETQYF.

V and J are TRBV6-1 and TRBJ1-5. From germline, CDR1 is MNHNS and CDR2 SASEGT. The CDR3 runs to 14 residues. The CDR3 region is CASSEQPTGQPQHF.

The chain joins TRBV5-4 to TRBJ2-7. The CDR3 contains 14 residues. Per the germline V gene, CDR1 is SGHNT and CDR2 is YYREEE (reference sequence). CDR3 sequence reads: CASTLDGPTYEQYF. Looking up the rest from reference TRBV5-4 and TRBJ2-7 gives the full variable domain: ETGVTQSPTHLIKTRGQQVTLRCSSQSGHNTVSWYQQALGQGPQFIFQYYREEENGRGNFPPRFSGLQFPNYSSELNVNALELDDSALYLCASTLDGPTYEQYFGPGTRLTVT.

The rearrangement uses TRBV20-1 and TRBJ1-1. This CDR3 contains 13 residues. Looked up from germline, CDR1 is DFQATT and CDR2 is SNEGSKA (reference sequence). The CDR3 region is CSARSLQYTEAFF.

This sequence joins TRBV10-3 and TRBJ2-7; TCRdb's D call of TRBD1 is untestable without DNA. The germline V gene has CDR1 ENHRY and CDR2 SYGVKD. This CDR3 contains 14 residues. The CDR3 loop reads CAISESAGDYEQYF.

J is TRBJ2-7 and V is TRBV7-2; TCRdb lists TRBD1, though no DNA is available to test this call. The V gene's germline CDR1 is SGHTA and CDR2 FQGNSA. The CDR3 totals 15 residues. The CDR3: CASSLSHGVGYEQYF.